This T cell receptor (beta chain) was observed in a study of OX40 agonist ivuxolimab in advanced cancers. Background on the study: Ivuxolimab doses were 0.01, 0.1, 0.3, 1.5, 3 or 10 mg/kg every 2 weeks. Among those treated, three patients had partial responses, one with hepatocellular carcinoma and two with cutaneous melanoma.

Profiling relied on immunoSEQ multiplex PCR, and the TCRdb table lists in-frame clones only, not all of them. The sample includes roughly 60,000 clones, 85% of them seen just once. Germline CDR1 and CDR2: SGHAT and FQNNGV. Trimming left V 1 base short and J 5 bases short, with 8 bases between. The CDR3 consists of 14 residues. V gene TRBV11-2 combines with J gene TRBJ2-2; D is uncertain. The sequence was obtained from an adult with an advanced solid tumor such as melanoma, head and neck, liver or kidney cancer. Material: CD4+ or CD8+ T cells sorted from blood, obtained in a trial of the OX40 agonist ivuxolimab. This CDR3 reads CASSLVLGTGELFF. For the CDR3, the DNA is TGTGCCAGCAGCTTAGTCCTCGGAACCGGGGAGCTGTTTTTT.